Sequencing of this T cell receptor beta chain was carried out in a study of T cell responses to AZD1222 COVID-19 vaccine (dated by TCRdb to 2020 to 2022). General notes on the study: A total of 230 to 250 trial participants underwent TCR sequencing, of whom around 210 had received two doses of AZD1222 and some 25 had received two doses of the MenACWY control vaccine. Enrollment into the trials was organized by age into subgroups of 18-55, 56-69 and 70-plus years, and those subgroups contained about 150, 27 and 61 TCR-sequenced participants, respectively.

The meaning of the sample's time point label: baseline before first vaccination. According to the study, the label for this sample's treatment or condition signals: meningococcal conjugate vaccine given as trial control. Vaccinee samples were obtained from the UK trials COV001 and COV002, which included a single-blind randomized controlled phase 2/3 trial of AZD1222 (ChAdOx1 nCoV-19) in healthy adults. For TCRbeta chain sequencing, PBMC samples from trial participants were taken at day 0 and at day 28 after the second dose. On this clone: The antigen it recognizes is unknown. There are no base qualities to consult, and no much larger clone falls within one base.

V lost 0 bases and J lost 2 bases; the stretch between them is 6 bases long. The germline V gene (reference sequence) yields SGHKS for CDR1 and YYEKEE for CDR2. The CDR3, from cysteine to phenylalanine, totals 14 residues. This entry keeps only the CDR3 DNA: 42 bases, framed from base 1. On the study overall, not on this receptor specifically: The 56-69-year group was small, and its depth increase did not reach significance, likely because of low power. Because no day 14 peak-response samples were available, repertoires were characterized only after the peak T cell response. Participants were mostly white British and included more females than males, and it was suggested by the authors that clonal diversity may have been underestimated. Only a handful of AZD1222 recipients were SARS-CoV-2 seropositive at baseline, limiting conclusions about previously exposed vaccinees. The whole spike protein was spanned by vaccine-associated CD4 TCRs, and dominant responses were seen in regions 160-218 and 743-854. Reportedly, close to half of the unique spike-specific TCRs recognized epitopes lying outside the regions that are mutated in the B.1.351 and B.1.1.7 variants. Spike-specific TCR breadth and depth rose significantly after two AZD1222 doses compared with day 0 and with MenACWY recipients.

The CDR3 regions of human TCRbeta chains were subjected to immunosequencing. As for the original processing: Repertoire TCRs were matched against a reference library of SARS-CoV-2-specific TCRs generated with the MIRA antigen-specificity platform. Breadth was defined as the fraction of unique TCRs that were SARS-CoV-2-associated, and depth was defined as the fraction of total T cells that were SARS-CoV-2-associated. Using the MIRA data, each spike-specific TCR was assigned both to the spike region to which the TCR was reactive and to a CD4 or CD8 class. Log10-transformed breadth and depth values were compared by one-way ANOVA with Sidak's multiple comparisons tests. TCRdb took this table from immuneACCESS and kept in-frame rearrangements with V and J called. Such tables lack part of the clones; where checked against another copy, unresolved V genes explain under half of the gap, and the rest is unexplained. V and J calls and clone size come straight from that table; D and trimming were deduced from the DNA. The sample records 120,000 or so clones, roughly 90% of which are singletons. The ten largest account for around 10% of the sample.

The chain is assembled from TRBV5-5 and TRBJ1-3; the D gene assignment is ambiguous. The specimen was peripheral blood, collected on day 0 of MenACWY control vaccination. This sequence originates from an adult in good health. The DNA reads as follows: TGTGCCAGCAGCTTGGGCCGGGCTGGAAACACCATATATTTT. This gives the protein CASSLGRAGNTIYF.